Below, one TCR beta chain is given with its context. One end of the junction fails to match germline, which may point to a read error. The length of the CDR3 is 10 residues. CDR1 and CDR2 (germline): MRHNA, SNTAGT. This sample stems from a study of blood T cell repertoires in COVID-19. Measured with immunoSEQ multiplex PCR; TCRdb has only the in-frame clones, and not every one. The repertoire holds 200,000 or so clones, with 80% to 85% as singletons. The sample comprised peripheral blood. The sequence was obtained from a human donor in a cohort sampled during active COVID-19. J is TRBJ2-3 and V is TRBV6-4; 7 bases map to TRBD2. CDR3 loop: CASSDSGLPF. Written as DNA, the CDR3 is TGTGCCAGCAGTGACTCGGGACTACCTTTT.